This T cell receptor beta chain was found in a study of cytomegalovirus exposure and HLA in healthy donors. Study-wide results and limits: A classifier reportedly called cytomegalovirus status with high sensitivity and specificity.

Measured with immunoSEQ multiplex PCR; TCRdb has only the in-frame clones, and not every one. This sample has around 300,000 clones, with 86% found just once. A note on this clone: Antigen specificity is unknown.

The CDR3 is 14 residues long. V gave up 3 bases and J gave up 7 bases, with 13 bases separating them. Germline V gene sequence: CDR1 SNHLY, CDR2 FYNNEI. Sequenced: PBMCs. The receptor's source is a woman aged 18-29 years in good health and CMV-seronegative. This chain links TRBV2 with TRBJ1-5; tentatively, D is TRBD1 (5 bases). CDR3: CASSDRVRGQPQHF. The CDR3 coding sequence is TGTGCCAGCAGTGACAGGGTGCGGGGGCAGCCCCAGCATTTT.